The following is a T cell receptor beta chain sequence with its context. Its antigen is unidentified. Random hexamers primed reverse transcription of about 0.5 to 1 ug RNA. With immunoSEQ multiplex PCR, TCR beta CDR3 was amplified across 54 Vbeta and 13 Jbeta. From the immunoSEQ multiplex PCR reads, TCRdb called clonotypes with MiXCR, one entry per CDR3 protein. The sample includes around 130,000 distinct CDR3 sequences, roughly 96% of them seen just once. The data derive from a study of CD8 T cells in Susac syndrome. General study results and limits: As the study acknowledged, the number of individuals who were part of its TCR sequencing and HLA analysis was relatively small.

Germline lookup yields CDR1 SGDLS and CDR2 YYNGEE. The trim removed 4 bases at V and 4 bases at J, leaving 8 bases unmatched. The CDR3 length is 15 residues. The sample comprised CD4+ T cells from PBMCs. V usage is TRBV9 and J usage is TRBJ2-1, with 7 bases identical to TRBD2. This receptor was taken from a human donor in good health. This chain's CDR3 is CASSPSGGPYNEQFF. CDR3 in DNA: TGTGCCAGCAGCCCTAGCGGAGGACCATACAATGAGCAGTTCTTC.